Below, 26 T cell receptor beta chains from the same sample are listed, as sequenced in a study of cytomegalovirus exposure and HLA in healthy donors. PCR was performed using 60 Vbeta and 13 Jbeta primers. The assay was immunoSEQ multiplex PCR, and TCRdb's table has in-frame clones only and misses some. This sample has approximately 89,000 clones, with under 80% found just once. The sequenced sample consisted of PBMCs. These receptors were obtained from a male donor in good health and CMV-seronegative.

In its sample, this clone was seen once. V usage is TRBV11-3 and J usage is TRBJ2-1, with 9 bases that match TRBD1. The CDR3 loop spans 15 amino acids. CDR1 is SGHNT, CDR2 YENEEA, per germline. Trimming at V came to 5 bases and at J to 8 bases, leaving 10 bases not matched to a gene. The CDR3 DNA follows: TGTGCCAGCAGCACAGGGGGCCGGAGATTTGATGAGCAGTTCTTC. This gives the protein CASSTGGRRFDEQFF.

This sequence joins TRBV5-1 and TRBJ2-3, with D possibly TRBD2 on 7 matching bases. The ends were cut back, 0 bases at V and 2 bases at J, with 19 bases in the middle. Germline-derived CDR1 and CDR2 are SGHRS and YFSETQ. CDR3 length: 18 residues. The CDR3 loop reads CASSLAPVGRGPTDTQYF. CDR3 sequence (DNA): TGCGCCAGCAGCTTGGCCCCGGTAGGGCGGGGGCCCACAGATACGCAGTATTTT.

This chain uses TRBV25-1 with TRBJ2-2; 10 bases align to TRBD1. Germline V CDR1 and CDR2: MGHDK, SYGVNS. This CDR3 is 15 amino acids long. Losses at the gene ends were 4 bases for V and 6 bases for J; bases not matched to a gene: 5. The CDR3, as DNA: TGTGCCAGCAGTGGTTGGACAGGGGGTGCCGGGGAGCTGTTTTTT. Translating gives CASSGWTGGAGELFF.

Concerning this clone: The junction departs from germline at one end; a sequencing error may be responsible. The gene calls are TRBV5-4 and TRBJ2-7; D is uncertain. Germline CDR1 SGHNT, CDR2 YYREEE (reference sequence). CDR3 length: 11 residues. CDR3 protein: CASSLSDHHAF. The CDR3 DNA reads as TGTGCCAGCAGCTTGAGCGACCATCACGCCTTC.

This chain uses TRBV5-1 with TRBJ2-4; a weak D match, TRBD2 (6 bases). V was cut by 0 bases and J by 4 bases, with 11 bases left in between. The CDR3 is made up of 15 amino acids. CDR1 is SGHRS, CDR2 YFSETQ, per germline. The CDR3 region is CASSLGGLLKNIQYF. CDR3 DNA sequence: TGCGCCAGCAGCTTGGGTGGACTACTTAAAAACATTCAGTACTTC.

This chain's CDR3 is CASRQGNTIYF. The CDR3 region has the DNA TGCGCCAGCAGACAAGGAAACACCATATATTTT. The V call is TRBV5-1, the J call TRBJ1-3; D is undetermined. The CDR3 is 11 amino acids. Germline V gene lookup returns CDR1 SGHRS and CDR2 YFSETQ. Trimming pared 5 bases from V and 4 bases from J, leaving 4 bases between.

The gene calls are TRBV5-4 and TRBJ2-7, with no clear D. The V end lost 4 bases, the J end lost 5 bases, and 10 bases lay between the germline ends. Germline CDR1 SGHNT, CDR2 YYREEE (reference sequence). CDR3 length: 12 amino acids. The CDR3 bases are TGTGCCAGCAGCCCCGGTCCGGACGAGCAGTACTTC. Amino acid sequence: CASSPGPDEQYF.

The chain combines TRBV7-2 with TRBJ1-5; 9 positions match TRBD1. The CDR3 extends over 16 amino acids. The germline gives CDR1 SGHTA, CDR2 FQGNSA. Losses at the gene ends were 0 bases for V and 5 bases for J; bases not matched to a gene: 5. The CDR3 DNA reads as TGTGCCAGCAGCTTAGCCGGACAGGGGAATCATCAGCCCCAGCATTTT. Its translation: CASSLAGQGNHQPQHF.

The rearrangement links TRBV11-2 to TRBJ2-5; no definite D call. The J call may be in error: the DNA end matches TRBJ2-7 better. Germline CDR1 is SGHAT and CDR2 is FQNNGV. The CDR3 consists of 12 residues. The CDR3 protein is CASSLVSYEQYF. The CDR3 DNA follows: TGTGCCAGCAGCTTAGTCTCCTACGAGCAGTACTTC.

In nucleotides, the CDR3 is TGTGCCAGTAGCCACCCCCCGTGGAGCACAGGGGGGTCCACAGATACGCAGTATTTT. This sequence encodes CASSHPPWSTGGSTDTQYF. The gene calls are TRBV19 and TRBJ2-3, with 8 bases that match TRBD1. Germline V gives CDR1 LNHDA, CDR2 SQIVND (reference sequence). Unmatched junction bases numbered 19, after V lost 6 bases and J lost 2 bases. This CDR3 spans 19 amino acids.

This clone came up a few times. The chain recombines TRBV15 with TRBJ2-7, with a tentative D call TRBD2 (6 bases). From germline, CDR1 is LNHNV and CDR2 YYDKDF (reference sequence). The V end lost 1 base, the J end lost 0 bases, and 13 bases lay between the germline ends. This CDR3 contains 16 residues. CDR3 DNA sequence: TGTGCCACCAGCAGAGGTGGGGGAGGTTACTCCTACGAGCAGTACTTC. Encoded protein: CATSRGGGGYSYEQYF.

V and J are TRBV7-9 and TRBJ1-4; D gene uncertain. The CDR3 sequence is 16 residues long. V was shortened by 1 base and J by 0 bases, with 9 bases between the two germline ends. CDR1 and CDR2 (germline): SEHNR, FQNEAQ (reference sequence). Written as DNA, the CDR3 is TGTGCCAGCAGCTTAGGAAGACAATCAACTAATGAAAAACTGTTTTTT. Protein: CASSLGRQSTNEKLFF.

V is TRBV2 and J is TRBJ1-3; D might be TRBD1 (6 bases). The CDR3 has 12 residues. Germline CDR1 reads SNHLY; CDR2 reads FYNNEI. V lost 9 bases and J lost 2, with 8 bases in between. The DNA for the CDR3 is TGTGCCAGATGGGACACTGGAAACACCATATATTTT. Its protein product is CARWDTGNTIYF.

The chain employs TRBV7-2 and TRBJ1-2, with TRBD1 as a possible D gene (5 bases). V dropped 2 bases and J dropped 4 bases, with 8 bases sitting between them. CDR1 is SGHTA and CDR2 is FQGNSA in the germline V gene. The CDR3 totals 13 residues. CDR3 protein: CASSLSGVYGYTF. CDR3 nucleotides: TGTGCCAGCAGCTTATCGGGGGTCTATGGCTACACCTTC.

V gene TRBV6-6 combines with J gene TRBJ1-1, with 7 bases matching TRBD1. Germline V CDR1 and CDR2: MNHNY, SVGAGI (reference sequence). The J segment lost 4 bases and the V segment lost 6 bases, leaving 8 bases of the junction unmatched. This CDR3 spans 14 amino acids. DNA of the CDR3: TGTGCCAGCAGGGGACAGCTGATACTCACTGAAGCTTTCTTT. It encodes CASRGQLILTEAFF.

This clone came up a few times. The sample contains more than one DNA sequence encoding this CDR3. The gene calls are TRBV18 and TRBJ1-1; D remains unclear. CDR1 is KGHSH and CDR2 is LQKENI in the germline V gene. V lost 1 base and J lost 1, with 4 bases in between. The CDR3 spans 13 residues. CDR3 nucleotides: TGTGCCAGCTCACCACGACAGAACACTGAAGCTTTCTTT. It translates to CASSPRQNTEAFF.

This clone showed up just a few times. The CDR3 protein is CASSFRQVWDGYTF. The CDR3 DNA is TGTGCCAGCAGCTTCCGACAGGTCTGGGATGGCTACACCTTC. The chain recombines TRBV5-6 with TRBJ1-2, with D possibly matching TRBD1 (6 bases). The CDR3 covers 14 residues. From germline, CDR1 is SGHDT and CDR2 YYEEEE. V was pared by 2 bases and J by 6 bases, with 14 bases between.

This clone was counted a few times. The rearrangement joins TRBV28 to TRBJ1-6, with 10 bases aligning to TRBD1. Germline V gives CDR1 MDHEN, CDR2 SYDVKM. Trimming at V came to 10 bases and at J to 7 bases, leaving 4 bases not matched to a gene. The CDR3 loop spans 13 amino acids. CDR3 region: CAIPGQGNSPLHF. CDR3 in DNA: TGTGCCATCCCGGGACAGGGGAATTCACCCCTCCACTTT. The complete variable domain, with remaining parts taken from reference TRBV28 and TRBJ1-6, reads DVKVTQSSRYLVKRTGEKVFLECVQDMDHENMFWYRQDPGLGLRLIYFSYDVKMKEKGDIPEGYSVSREKKERFSLILESASTNQTSMYLCAIPGQGNSPLHFGNGTRLTVT.

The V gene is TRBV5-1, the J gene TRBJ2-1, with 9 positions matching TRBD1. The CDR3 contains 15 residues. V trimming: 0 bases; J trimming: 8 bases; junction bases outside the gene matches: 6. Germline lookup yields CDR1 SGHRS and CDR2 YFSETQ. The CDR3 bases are TGCGCCAGCAGCTTGGACAGACAGGGGGTCGATGAGCAGTTCTTC. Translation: CASSLDRQGVDEQFF.

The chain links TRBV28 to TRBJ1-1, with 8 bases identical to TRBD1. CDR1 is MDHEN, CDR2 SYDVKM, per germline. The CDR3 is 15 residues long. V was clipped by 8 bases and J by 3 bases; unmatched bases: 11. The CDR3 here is CASQARRDRHTEAFF. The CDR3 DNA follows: TGTGCCAGCCAAGCGAGACGGGACAGGCACACTGAAGCTTTCTTT.

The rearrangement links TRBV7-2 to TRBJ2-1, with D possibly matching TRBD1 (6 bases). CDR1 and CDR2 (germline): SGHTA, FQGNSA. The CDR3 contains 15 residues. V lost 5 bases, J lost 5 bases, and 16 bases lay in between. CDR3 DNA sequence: TGTGCCAGCAGCCCACAGGGTTTATTTAACAATGAGCAGTTCTTC. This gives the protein CASSPQGLFNNEQFF.

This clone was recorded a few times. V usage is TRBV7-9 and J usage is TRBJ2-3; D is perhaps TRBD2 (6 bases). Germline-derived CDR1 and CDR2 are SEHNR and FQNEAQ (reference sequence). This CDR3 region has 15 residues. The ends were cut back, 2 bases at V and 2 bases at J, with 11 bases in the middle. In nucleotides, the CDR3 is TGTGCCAGCAGCTTATTCGCGGGGATCACAGATACGCAGTATTTT. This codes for CASSLFAGITDTQYF.

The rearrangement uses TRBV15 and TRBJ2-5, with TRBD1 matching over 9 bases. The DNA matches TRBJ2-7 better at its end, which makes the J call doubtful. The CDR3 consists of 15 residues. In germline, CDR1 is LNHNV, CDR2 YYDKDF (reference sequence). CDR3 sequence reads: CATSRASGQGYEQYF. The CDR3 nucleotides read TGTGCCACCAGCAGAGCCTCGGGACAGGGTTACGAGCAGTACTTC.

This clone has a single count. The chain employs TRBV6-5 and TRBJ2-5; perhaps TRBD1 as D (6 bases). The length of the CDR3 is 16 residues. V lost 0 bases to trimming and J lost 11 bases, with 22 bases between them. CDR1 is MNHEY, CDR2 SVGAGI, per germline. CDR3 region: CASSYSTGSRLREQYF. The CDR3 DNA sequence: TGTGCCAGCAGTTACTCGACAGGTTCCAGGTTGAGGGAGCAGTACTTC.

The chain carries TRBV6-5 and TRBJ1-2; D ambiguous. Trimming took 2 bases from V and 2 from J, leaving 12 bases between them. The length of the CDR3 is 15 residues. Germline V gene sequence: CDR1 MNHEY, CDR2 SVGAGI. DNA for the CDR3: TGTGCCAGCAGTTACAAACAGACCTTCAACTATGGCTACACCTTC. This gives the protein CASSYKQTFNYGYTF.

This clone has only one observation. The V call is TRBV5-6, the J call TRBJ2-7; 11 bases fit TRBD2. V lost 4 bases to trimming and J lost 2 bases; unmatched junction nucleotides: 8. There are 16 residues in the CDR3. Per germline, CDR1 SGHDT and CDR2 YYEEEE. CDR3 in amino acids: CASSVPGTSGAYEQYF. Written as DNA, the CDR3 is TGTGCCAGCAGCGTTCCCGGGACTAGCGGTGCCTACGAGCAGTACTTC.